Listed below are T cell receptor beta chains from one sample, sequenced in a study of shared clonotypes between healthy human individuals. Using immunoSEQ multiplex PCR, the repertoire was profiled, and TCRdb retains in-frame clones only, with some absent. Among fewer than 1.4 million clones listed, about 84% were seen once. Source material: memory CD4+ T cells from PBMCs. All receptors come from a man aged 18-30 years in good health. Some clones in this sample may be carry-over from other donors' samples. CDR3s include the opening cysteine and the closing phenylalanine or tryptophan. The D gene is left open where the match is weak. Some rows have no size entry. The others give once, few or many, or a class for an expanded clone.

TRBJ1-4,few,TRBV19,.,TGTGCCAGTAGTCCGGGCCCCGGAGCGGAAAAACTGTTTTTT,CASSPGPGAEKLFF
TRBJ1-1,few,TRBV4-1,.,TGCGCCAGCAGCCCTCAGGGTTTCATGAACACTGAAGCTTTCTTT,CASSPQGFMNTEAFF
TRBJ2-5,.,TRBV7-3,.,TGTGCCAGCAGCTTAACGGAAACTGAGACCCAGTACTTC,CASSLTETETQYF
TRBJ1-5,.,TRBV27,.,TGTGCCAGCAGAAGGCTGGGGAGCAATCAGCCCCAGCATTTT,CASRRLGSNQPQHF
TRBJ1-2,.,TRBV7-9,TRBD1,TGTGCCAGCAGCGTCGGACAGGTGGCCGACGGCTACACCTTC,CASSVGQVADGYTF
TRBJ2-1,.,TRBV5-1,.,TGCGCCAGCAGCTTGATAGGGAGCTCCTACAATGAGCAGTTCTTC,CASSLIGSSYNEQFF
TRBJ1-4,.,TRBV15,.,TGTGCCACCAGCAGACCGGGACATAATAATGAAAAACTGTTTTTT,CATSRPGHNNEKLFF
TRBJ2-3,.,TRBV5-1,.,TGCGCCAGCAGCTTTGGGGGGAGTGAGGATACGCAGTATTTT,CASSFGGSEDTQYF
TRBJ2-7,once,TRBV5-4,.,TGTGCCAGCAGCTTGGACCGCTCCAGCTCCTACGAGCAGTACTTC,CASSLDRSSSYEQYF
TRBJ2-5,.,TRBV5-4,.,TGTGCCAGCAGCTTGGCGCTGGACCCCGTTACGGGGACCCAGTACTTC,CASSLALDPVTGTQYF
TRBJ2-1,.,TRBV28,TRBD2,TGTGCCAGCACCTCATGGGACTACACTAATGAGCAGTTCTTC,CASTSWDYTNEQFF
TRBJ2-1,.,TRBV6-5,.,TGTGCCACCCATAGGGCGGGATCCTACAATGAGCAGTTCTTC,CATHRAGSYNEQFF
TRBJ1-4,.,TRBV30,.,TGTGCCTGGACTGGGGGGGTAGACGAAAAACTGTTTTTT,CAWTGGVDEKLFF
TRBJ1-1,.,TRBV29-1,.,TGCAGCGCTAACGGGATGGGCGCCCCTGAAGCTTTCTTT,CSANGMGAPEAFF
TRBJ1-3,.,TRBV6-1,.,TGTGCCAGCACGGGGGGCTCTGGAAACACCATATATTTT,CASTGGSGNTIYF
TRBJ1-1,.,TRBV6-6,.,TGTGCCAGCACTCCAGCGGTTACAGCGAACACTGAAGCTTTCTTT,CASTPAVTANTEAFF
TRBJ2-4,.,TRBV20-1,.,TGCAGTGCTTCCCCGATCATTCAGTACTTC,CSASPIIQYF
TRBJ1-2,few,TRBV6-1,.,TGTGCCAGCAGTGAAGCGAAGGGATATGGCTACACCTTC,CASSEAKGYGYTF
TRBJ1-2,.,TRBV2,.,TGTGCCAGCAGAGGGGTTCTACACTATGGCTACACCTTC,CASRGVLHYGYTF
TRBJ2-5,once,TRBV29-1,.,TGCAGCGCTGGTCGGGTGGAGACCCAGTACTTC,CSAGRVETQYF
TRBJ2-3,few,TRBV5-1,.,TGCGCCAGCAGCTTGGGGGCCGCAATAACAGATACGCAGTATTTT,CASSLGAAITDTQYF
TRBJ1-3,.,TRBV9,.,TGTGCCAGCAGCGGGGCGACGTCCCTCTCTGGAAACACCATATATTTT,CASSGATSLSGNTIYF
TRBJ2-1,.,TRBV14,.,TGTGCCAGCAGCCAAGCGGGACCGGGCGATGAGCAGTTCTTC,CASSQAGPGDEQFF
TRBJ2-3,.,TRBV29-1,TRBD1,TGCAGCGGGAGACAGGGATTGACAGATACGCAGTATTTT,CSGRQGLTDTQYF
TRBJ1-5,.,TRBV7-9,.,TGTGCCAGCAGCTTAACAGGCCATGAGCCCCAGCATTTT,CASSLTGHEPQHF
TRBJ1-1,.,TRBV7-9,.,TGTGCCAGCAGCGGGACTACCAAAGGGGCTTTCTTT,CASSGTTKGAFF
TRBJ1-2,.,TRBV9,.,TGTGCCAGCAGCGTGGGGGGAGGAGCCGGCTACACCTTC,CASSVGGGAGYTF
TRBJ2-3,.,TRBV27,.,TGTGCCAGCCTACCCCGGAACACAGATACGCAGTATTTT,CASLPRNTDTQYF
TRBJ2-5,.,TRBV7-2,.,TGTGCCAGCAGCCGCGGACAGTACCAAGAGACCCAGTACTTC,CASSRGQYQETQYF
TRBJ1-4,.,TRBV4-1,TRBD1,TGCGCCAGCAGCCAGGGAAGGGGACAGGGCGAAAAACTGTTTTTT,CASSQGRGQGEKLFF
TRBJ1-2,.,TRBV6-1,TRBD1,TGTGCCAGCAGTGAAGCTCCGGACAGGTTCTATGGCTACACCTTC,CASSEAPDRFYGYTF
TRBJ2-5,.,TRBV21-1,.,TGTGCCAGCAGCAAATTGGGACAAGGGTGTGCGGAGACCCAGTACTTC,CASSKLGQGCAETQYF
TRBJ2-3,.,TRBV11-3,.,TGTGCCAGCAGCTTAGGGGATAGGGCAGATACGCAGTATTTT,CASSLGDRADTQYF
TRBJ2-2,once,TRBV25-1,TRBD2,TGTGCCAGCAGGACCGGGGGGACCGGGGAGCTGTTTTTT,CASRTGGTGELFF
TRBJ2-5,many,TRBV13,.,TGTGCCAGCAGCCGCGGACATACGGAGACCCAGTACTTC,CASSRGHTETQYF
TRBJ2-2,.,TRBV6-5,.,TGTGCCAGCAGTTACGCCGGGGGAGGGAACACCGGGGAGCTGTTTTTT,CASSYAGGGNTGELFF
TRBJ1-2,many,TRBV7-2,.,TGTGCCAGCAGCAGCGGGGGTTTGGGCTACACCTTC,CASSSGGLGYTF
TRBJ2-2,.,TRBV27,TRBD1,TGTGCCAGCAGCCCACTTGCGGCAGGGGGCGCGGGGGAGCTGTTTTTT,CASSPLAAGGAGELFF
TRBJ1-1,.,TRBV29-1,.,TGCAGCGTGAACGACGGCCGGAAGGGCACTGAAGCTTTCTTT,CSVNDGRKGTEAFF
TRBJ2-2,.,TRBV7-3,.,TGTGCCAGCAGCCCCCCCGCCGGGGAGCTGTTTTTT,CASSPPAGELFF
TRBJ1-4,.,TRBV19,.,TGTGCCAGTAGTATTTTGGATGGAACTAATGAAAAACTGTTTTTT,CASSILDGTNEKLFF
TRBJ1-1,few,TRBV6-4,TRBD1,TGTGCCAGCAGTAGGGGGCAGAACACTGAAGCTTTCTTT,CASSRGQNTEAFF
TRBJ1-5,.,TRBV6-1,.,TGTGCCAGCAGGGGGGAGTTTAAGCCCCAGCATTTT,CASRGEFKPQHF
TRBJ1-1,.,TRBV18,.,TGTGCCAGCTCCCCCATGGGAGGGTTGAACACTGAAGCTTTCTTT,CASSPMGGLNTEAFF
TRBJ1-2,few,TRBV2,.,TGTGCCTCCTCAGGGAGACCCACTTCGAACTATGGCTACACCTTC,CASSGRPTSNYGYTF
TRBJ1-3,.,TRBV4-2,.,TGTGCCAGCAGCCAAGATCCCTCCTCTGGAAACACCATATATTTT,CASSQDPSSGNTIYF
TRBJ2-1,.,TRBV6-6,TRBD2,TGTGCCAGCAGTATGGGTGGACTAGCGGGTGAGCAGTTCTTC,CASSMGGLAGEQFF
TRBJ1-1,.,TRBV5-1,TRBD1,TGCGCCAGCAGCTTTCGTGGGCAGGGGGCTGAAGCTTTCTTT,CASSFRGQGAEAFF
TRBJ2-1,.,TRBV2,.,TGTGCCAGCAGTGTTAGCTTATTCGGCGGTGAGCAGTTCTTC,CASSVSLFGGEQFF
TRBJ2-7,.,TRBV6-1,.,TGTGCCAGCAGTGAACCCTCGGACAGACGCCAGCACTACGAGCAGTACTTC,CASSEPSDRRQHYEQYF